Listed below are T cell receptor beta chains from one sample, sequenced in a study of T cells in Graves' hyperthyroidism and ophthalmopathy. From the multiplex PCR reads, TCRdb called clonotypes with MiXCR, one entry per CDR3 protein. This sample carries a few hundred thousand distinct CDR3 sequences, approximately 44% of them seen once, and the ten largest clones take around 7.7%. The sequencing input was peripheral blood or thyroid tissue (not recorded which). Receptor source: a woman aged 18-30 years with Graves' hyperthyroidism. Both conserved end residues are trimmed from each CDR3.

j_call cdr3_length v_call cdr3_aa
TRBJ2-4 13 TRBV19 ASSLTGAGFYIQY
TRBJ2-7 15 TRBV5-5 ASSSGGSGRRAYEQY
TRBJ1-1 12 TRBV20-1 SAKGQGGDTEAF
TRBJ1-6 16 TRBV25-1 ASQLNPRTGRQNSPLH
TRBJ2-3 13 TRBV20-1 SARSLAGVGDTQY
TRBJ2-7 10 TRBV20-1 SARGGIDEQY
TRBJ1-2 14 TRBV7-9 ASSLPETETKNGYT
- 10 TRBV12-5 ASGLLFDEQF
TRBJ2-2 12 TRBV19 ASSPWRGTGELF
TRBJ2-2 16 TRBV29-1 SVLGPDQRQGRAGELF
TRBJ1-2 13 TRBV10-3 AISADRKTIYGYT
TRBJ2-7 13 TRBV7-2 ASSFGGSPAGEQY
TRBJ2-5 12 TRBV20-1 SALVSGGVETQY
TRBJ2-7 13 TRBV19 ASSTSPAGGYEQY
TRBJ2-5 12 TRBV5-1 ASSLIQAQETQY
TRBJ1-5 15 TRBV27 ASSLVEPSEGAQPQH
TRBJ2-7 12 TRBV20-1 SALGPSGGYEQY
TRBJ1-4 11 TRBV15 ATSTHGNEKLF